Each of the 28 T cell receptor beta chains below was sequenced from the same sample in a study of T-cell reconstitution after alpha-beta-depleted transplantation in children. The TCRbeta library was prepared with unique molecular identifiers. TCRdb re-called the PCR reads with MiXCR, one entry per CDR3 protein. The sample has fewer than 700,000 distinct CDR3 sequences; over 10% are singletons. The material was PBMCs, mostly from graft donor cells, obtained 360 days after TCRalphabeta/CD19-depleted stem cell transplant. The receptors were gathered from a male patient between 10 and 17 years old who had a stem cell transplant for acute myeloid leukemia, so the T cells may come from the graft donor.

CDR3 in amino acids: CASSSTSDTIYF. DNA for the CDR3: TGCGCCAGCAGCTCCACATCGGACACCATATATTTT. The chain is built from TRBV5-1 and TRBJ1-3; no definite D call. V was cut by 3 bases and J by 8 bases, with 9 bases left in between. There are 12 residues in the CDR3. Germline CDR1 and CDR2: SGHRS and YFSETQ.

Ten or more counts support this clonotype. The chain has TRBV7-6 and TRBJ2-1, with 10 nucleotides matching TRBD2. Germline loops: CDR1 SGHVS, CDR2 FNYEAQ. V was pared by 5 bases and J by 2 bases, with 9 bases of the junction left unmatched. The CDR3 runs to 17 residues. This CDR3 is CASSPGTSVNTYNEQFF. The CDR3 region has the DNA TGTGCCAGCAGCCCAGGGACTAGCGTTAATACCTACAATGAGCAGTTCTTC.

A few counts support this clonotype. This rearrangement joins TRBV5-1 to TRBJ2-1; 12 bases align to TRBD2. V lost 4 bases, J lost 5 bases, and 10 bases stayed unmatched. The germline CDR1 and CDR2 sequences are SGHRS and YFSETQ. The CDR3 extends over 17 amino acids. The CDR3 bases are TGCGCCAGCAGCGTCCCCACTAGCGGGAGGAGGAACAATGAGCAGTTCTTC. Protein product: CASSVPTSGRRNNEQFF.

The chain couples TRBV29-1 to TRBJ2-1; D may be TRBD1 (5 bases). The ends were cut back, 0 bases at V and 2 bases at J, with 26 bases in the middle. Germline CDR1 is SQVTM and CDR2 is ANQGSEA. The CDR3 is made up of 20 amino acids. The CDR3 loop is CSVEERQGGSRPLPYNEQFF. As DNA, the CDR3 is TGCAGCGTTGAAGAGAGGCAGGGTGGTTCCAGGCCCCTTCCCTACAATGAGCAGTTCTTC.

This clonotype came up a few times. The chain couples TRBV6-2 or TRBV6-3 to TRBJ2-1, with 8 positions matching TRBD2. The trim removed 6 bases at V and 13 bases at J, leaving 14 bases unmatched. This CDR3 contains 14 residues. The V gene's germline CDR1 is MNHEY and CDR2 SVGEGT. CDR3 sequence reads: CASRLWGTRVNQFF. In nucleotides, the CDR3 is TGTGCCAGCAGATTATGGGGGACTAGGGTTAATCAGTTCTTC.

This clonotype was found many times. This chain joins TRBV20-1 and TRBJ2-3; D uncertain. Germline lookup yields CDR1 DFQATT and CDR2 SNEGSKA (reference sequence). Trimming removed 3 bases from V and 5 bases from J, with 9 bases in between. The CDR3 is 12 residues long. The CDR3 sequence is CSASGARDTQYF. Here the CDR3 DNA reads TGCAGTGCTAGCGGAGCAAGAGATACGCAGTATTTT.

This chain links TRBV6-2 or TRBV6-3 with TRBJ1-5; TRBD1 agrees at 10 bases. From germline, CDR1 is MNHEY and CDR2 SVGEGT. The CDR3 covers 17 residues. Losses at the gene ends were 2 bases for V and 7 bases for J; bases not matched to a gene: 11. In DNA form, the CDR3 reads TGTGCCAGCAGTTACCCTAACAGACAGGGGGCCGGGCAGCCCCAGCATTTT. It yields the protein CASSYPNRQGAGQPQHF.

In its sample, this clonotype was seen many times. This rearrangement joins TRBV7-2 to TRBJ2-7, with D perhaps matching TRBD1 or TRBD2 (6 bases each). The CDR3 has 16 residues. Germline assignment: CDR1 SGHTA and CDR2 FQGNSA. Trimming shortened V by 5 bases and J by 0 bases, and 17 bases separated the two germline ends. The CDR3 region is CASSTPAGTISYEQYF. CDR3 in DNA: TGTGCCAGCAGCACCCCCGCGGGGACAATCTCCTACGAGCAGTACTTC.

This clonotype was seen repeatedly, ten times or more. The chain carries TRBV28 and TRBJ2-5; 7 bases align to TRBD1. Per the germline V gene, CDR1 is MDHEN and CDR2 is SYDVKM. V lost 7 bases and J lost 4; bases outside the gene matches: 15. This CDR3 has 16 amino acids. This CDR3 reads CASILIDREWAETQYF. The CDR3 DNA reads as TGTGCCAGCATCTTAATCGACAGGGAATGGGCAGAGACCCAGTACTTC.

This clonotype showed up many times. In DNA form, the CDR3 reads TGTGCCAGCAGCCAGACAGGGGGCCGCTACAATGAGCAGTTCTTC. This gives the protein CASSQTGGRYNEQFF. This chain links TRBV6-5 with TRBJ2-1, with 10 positions matching TRBD1. V lost 6 bases to trimming and J lost 3 bases; unmatched junction nucleotides: 5. This CDR3 comprises 15 residues. The V gene's germline CDR1 is MNHEY and CDR2 SVGAGI.

This clonotype was observed many times. The genes are TRBV12-3 or TRBV12-4 and TRBJ2-2; TRBD2 matches 9 bases. This CDR3 has 18 amino acids. After removal of 2 bases from V and 0 bases from J, the junction contained 7 bases not matched to a gene. CDR3 sequence reads: CASSLFVTSGTNTGELFF. Written as DNA, the CDR3 is TGTGCCAGCAGTTTATTCGTGACTAGCGGCACGAACACCGGGGAGCTGTTTTTT.

This clonotype appeared many times. The gene calls are TRBV19 and TRBJ2-2; 8 nucleotides line up with TRBD1. The length of the CDR3 is 15 residues. Germline V gene sequence: CDR1 LNHDA, CDR2 SQIVND (reference sequence). J gave up 4 bases and V 5 bases, and 6 bases lay outside the gene matches. CDR3 region: CASSPLDRVTGELFF. In DNA form, the CDR3 reads TGTGCCAGTAGTCCCTTGGACAGGGTCACCGGGGAGCTGTTTTTT.

The V call is TRBV21-1, the J call TRBJ2-3; the tabulated D call, TRBD2, remains unverified against the DNA. TRBV21-1 is marked as a pseudogene. The CDR3 covers 15 residues. Here the CDR3 DNA reads TGTGCCAGCAGCAAATCTAGCGGCAGCACAGATACGCAGTATTTT. Translated: CASSKSSGSTDTQYF.

This clonotype was counted at least ten times. The chain has TRBV12-3 or TRBV12-4 and TRBJ1-5; no clear D. This CDR3 region has 15 residues. The V end lost 2 bases, the J end lost 3 bases, and 11 bases lay between the germline ends. CDR3 region: CASSLNWEPNQPQHF. Here the CDR3 DNA reads TGTGCCAGCAGTTTAAACTGGGAACCCAATCAGCCCCAGCATTTT.

For this clonotype: A clone one base away is much larger, so this may be a read error. This chain uses TRBV29-1 with TRBJ2-3; TRBD2 aligns across 9 bases. Germline loops: CDR1 SQVTM, CDR2 ANQGSEA. V trimming: 1 base; J trimming: 5 bases; junction bases outside the gene matches: 13. There are 17 residues in the CDR3. CDR3 amino acids: CSVEVWWREGLIDTQYF. CDR3 bases: TGCAGCGTTGAAGTCTGGTGGCGGGAGGGCCTCATAGATACGCAGTATTTT.

Only a few counts were recorded for this clonotype. CDR3 sequence reads: CSARQLVGEGNEQFF. The CDR3 DNA follows: TGCAGTGCTCGCCAACTAGTGGGGGAAGGGAATGAGCAGTTCTTC. The chain recombines TRBV20-1 with TRBJ2-1, with D perhaps TRBD1 or TRBD2 (5 bases each). The germline gives CDR1 DFQATT, CDR2 SNEGSKA (reference sequence). The CDR3 is made up of 15 amino acids. Between the trimmed V and J ends, which lost 5 bases and 7 bases, there was a span of 21 bases.

Only a few counts were recorded for this clonotype. The chain has TRBV5-1 and TRBJ1-2; the D gene is possibly TRBD1 (6 bases). The V and J ends lost 1 base and 2 bases respectively, with 18 bases between them. Germline lookup yields CDR1 SGHRS and CDR2 YFSETQ. The CDR3 is made up of 17 amino acids. This chain's CDR3 is CASSLLLSGVVNYGYTF. CDR3 sequence (DNA): TGCGCCAGCAGCTTGCTTTTGTCAGGGGTTGTAAACTATGGCTACACCTTC. The whole variable domain, remainder taken from reference TRBV5-1 and TRBJ1-2, is KAGVTQTPRYLIKTRGQQVTLSCSPISGHRSVSWYQQTPGQGLQFLFEYFSETQRNKGNFPGRFSGRQFSNSRSEMNVSTLELGDSALYLCASSLLLSGVVNYGYTFGSGTRLTVV.

Only a few counts were recorded for this clonotype. The chain recombines TRBV4-3 with TRBJ2-7; D unresolved. Germline CDR1 and CDR2: LGHNA and YSLEER. Trimming took off 4 bases at V and 6 bases at J, with 10 bases between the two ends. This CDR3 has 12 residues. The CDR3 region has the DNA TGCGCCAGCAGCCGCGACGGGCTCGAGCAGTACTTC. Encoded protein: CASSRDGLEQYF.

This sequence joins TRBV20-1 and TRBJ2-4; 9 nucleotides match TRBD1. In germline, CDR1 is DFQATT, CDR2 SNEGSKA (reference sequence). Trimming removed 0 bases from V and 7 bases from J; junction bases left unmatched: 7. The CDR3 extends over 15 amino acids. CDR3 in amino acids: CSARDGGTGKNIQYF. The DNA of the CDR3 is TGCAGTGCTAGAGATGGAGGGACAGGGAAGAACATTCAGTACTTC.

This clonotype was observed a few times. The chain is built from TRBV7-3 and TRBJ2-3, with TRBD2 identical over 8 bases. Germline V CDR1 and CDR2: SGHTA, FQGTGA. V lost 3 bases, J lost 8 bases, and 4 bases stayed unmatched. The CDR3 contains 13 residues. The chain's CDR3 is CASSFQTSGTQYF. CDR3 in DNA: TGTGCCAGCAGCTTCCAAACTAGCGGTACGCAGTATTTT.

This sequence joins TRBV7-2 and TRBJ2-4; D unclear. Trimming cost V 0 bases and J 0 bases, with 12 bases left between them. The CDR3 spans 17 residues. Germline V gene lookup returns CDR1 SGHTA and CDR2 FQGNSA. CDR3 sequence reads: CASSLAPRLLAKNIQYF. The CDR3 bases are TGTGCCAGCAGCTTAGCCCCAAGGCTACTAGCCAAAAACATTCAGTACTTC.

At least ten counts were recorded for this clonotype. CDR3 coding DNA: TGCAGTGCTAGAGATGTTTGGCGGAACACAGATACGCAGTATTTT. Its translation is CSARDVWRNTDTQYF. The chain has TRBV20-1 and TRBJ2-3, with D unclear. CDR1 and CDR2 from the germline V gene are DFQATT and SNEGSKA (reference sequence). Between the trimmed V and J ends, which lost 0 bases and 2 bases, there was a span of 12 bases. The CDR3 consists of 15 residues.

The chain couples TRBV20-1 to TRBJ2-7; TRBD2 matches 10 bases. V was pared by 3 bases and J by 4 bases, with 9 bases of the junction left unmatched. Germline CDR1 DFQATT, CDR2 SNEGSKA (reference sequence). The CDR3 is 15 amino acids. The CDR3, as DNA: TGCAGTGCTAGCCTCCCTAGCGGGAGAACTTACGAGCAGTACTTC. This translates into CSASLPSGRTYEQYF.

This clonotype came up a few times. The J gene is TRBJ1-1, the V gene TRBV28; D not resolved. With 5 bases removed from V and 3 bases from J, the gap between germline ends came to 16 bases. CDR3 length equals 15 residues. The germline V gene encodes CDR1 MDHEN and CDR2 SYDVKM. CDR3 nucleotide sequence: TGTGCCAGCAGTCAACTACCGGGTGGGGACACTGAAGCTTTCTTT. Translation: CASSQLPGGDTEAFF.

The rearrangement uses TRBV12-3 or TRBV12-4 and TRBJ1-3; 8 bases agree with TRBD1. The CDR3 runs 13 residues. The J segment lost 8 bases and the V segment lost 6 bases, leaving 6 bases of the junction unmatched. CDR3 loop: CASRPTGADTIYF. The CDR3 DNA follows: TGTGCCAGCAGGCCGACAGGGGCCGACACCATATATTTT.

This clonotype has a count of ten or more. The chain combines TRBV25-1 with TRBJ2-5; TRBD1 agrees at 7 bases. The germline V gene has CDR1 MGHDK and CDR2 SYGVNS. Trimming cost V 2 bases and J 4 bases; bases outside gene matches: 7. The CDR3 loop spans 15 amino acids. The CDR3 is CASSEPRGNAETQYF. CDR3 coding DNA: TGTGCCAGCAGTGAACCCAGGGGGAATGCAGAGACCCAGTACTTC.

This clonotype was seen repeatedly, ten times or more. This chain links TRBV29-1 with TRBJ2-7; D is ambiguous. The CDR3 is 15 residues long. Looked up from germline, CDR1 is SQVTM and CDR2 is ANQGSEA. V was cut by 7 bases and J by 0 bases, with 19 bases left in between. The DNA of the CDR3 is TGCAGCGCTACCGCGGCGAATAAGAGCTCCTACGAGCAGTACTTC. Amino acid sequence: CSATAANKSSYEQYF.

This clonotype has a handful of counts. The genes are TRBV14 and TRBJ2-7; perhaps TRBD2 as D (6 bases). The ends were cut back, 5 bases at V and 2 bases at J, with 13 bases in the middle. Germline loops: CDR1 SGHDN, CDR2 FVKESK. The CDR3 contains 14 residues. CDR3 bases: TGTGCCAGCAGCGCCCGGGAGTCACCCTACGAGCAGTACTTC. Protein sequence: CASSARESPYEQYF. Together with reference TRBV14 and TRBJ2-7, the CDR3 gives the full variable domain: EAGVTQFPSHSVIEKGQTVTLRCDPISGHDNLYWYRRVMGKEIKFLLHFVKESKQDESGMPNNRFLAERTGGTYSTLKVQPAELEDSGVYFCASSARESPYEQYFGPGTRLTVT.